What follows is one TCR beta chain and its context. The data derive from a study of blood T cell repertoires in COVID-19. About the study: Material from acute and convalescent COVID-19 was sourced from the United States, Italy and Spain. Sources were T cells, B-cell-depleted T cells, or PBMCs; the material itself was cDNA or gDNA.

Grouping used clinical history reported by participants in a survey and questionnaire. Libraries were prepared by immunoSEQ multiplex PCR; TCRdb keeps only in-frame clonotypes and omits some of them. Among around 420,000 clones listed, roughly 88% were seen once. Trimming stripped 1 base from V and 6 bases from J, with 19 bases between. The CDR3 length is 17 residues. Germline values: CDR1 MGHRA, CDR2 YSYEKL. The sequencing sample was made of PBMCs or T cells enriched from blood (not recorded which). V gene TRBV4-1 combines with J gene TRBJ2-1, with D perhaps matching TRBD2 (5 bases). The sequence was obtained from a middle-aged woman with acute COVID-19. The CDR3 sequence is CASSQGPRSSTRNEQFF. CDR3 coding DNA: TGCGCCAGCAGCCAAGGCCCAAGGTCTAGCACCCGCAATGAGCAGTTCTTC.